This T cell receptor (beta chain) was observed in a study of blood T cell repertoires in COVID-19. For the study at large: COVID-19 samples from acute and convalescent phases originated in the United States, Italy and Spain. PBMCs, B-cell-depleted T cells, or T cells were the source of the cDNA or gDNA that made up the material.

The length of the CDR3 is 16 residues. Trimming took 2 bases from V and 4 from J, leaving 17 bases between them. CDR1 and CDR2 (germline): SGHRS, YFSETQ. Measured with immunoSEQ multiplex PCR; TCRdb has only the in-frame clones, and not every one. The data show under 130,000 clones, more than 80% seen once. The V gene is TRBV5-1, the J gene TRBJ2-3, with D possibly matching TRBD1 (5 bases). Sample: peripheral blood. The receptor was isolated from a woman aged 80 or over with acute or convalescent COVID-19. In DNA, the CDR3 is TGCGCCAGCAGCTTAGGTACGGGCAGGGTGGCAGATACGCAGTATTTT. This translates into CASSLGTGRVADTQYF.